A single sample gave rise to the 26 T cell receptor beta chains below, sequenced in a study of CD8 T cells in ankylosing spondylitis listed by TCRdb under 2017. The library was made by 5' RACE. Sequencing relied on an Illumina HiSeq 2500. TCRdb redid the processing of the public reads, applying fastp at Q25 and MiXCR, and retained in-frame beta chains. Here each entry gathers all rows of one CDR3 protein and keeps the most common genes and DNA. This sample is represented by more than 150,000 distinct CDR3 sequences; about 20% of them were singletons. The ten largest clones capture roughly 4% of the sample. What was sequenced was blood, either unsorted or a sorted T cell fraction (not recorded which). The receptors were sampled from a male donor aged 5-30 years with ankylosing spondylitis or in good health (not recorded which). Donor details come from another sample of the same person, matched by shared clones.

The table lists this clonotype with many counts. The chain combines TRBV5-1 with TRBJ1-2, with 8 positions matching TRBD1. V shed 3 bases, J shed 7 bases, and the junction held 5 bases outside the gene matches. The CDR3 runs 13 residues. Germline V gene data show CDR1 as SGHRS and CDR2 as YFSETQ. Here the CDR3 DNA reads TGCGCCAGCAGCTCGCCGGACAGGGCTGGCTACACCTTC. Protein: CASSSPDRAGYTF.

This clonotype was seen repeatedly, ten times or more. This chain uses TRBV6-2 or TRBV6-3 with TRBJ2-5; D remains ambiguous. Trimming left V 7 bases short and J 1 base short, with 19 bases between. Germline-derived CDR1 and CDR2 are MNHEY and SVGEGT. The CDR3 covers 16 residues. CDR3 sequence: CASTPPKFPPQETQYF. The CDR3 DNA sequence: TGTGCCAGCACACCACCGAAATTCCCTCCCCAAGAGACCCAGTACTTC.

For the CDR3, the DNA is TGTGCCAGCAGCGGTGAGGGGACAGATACGCAGTATTTT. Translation gives CASSGEGTDTQYF. The V call is TRBV2, the J call TRBJ2-3; the D gene could be TRBD1 or TRBD2 (5 bases each). This CDR3 region has 13 residues. The V end was cut by 6 bases, the J end by 3 bases, with 10 bases between. The V gene's germline CDR1 is SNHLY and CDR2 FYNNEI.

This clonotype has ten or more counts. This chain's CDR3 is CASSHGSYEQYF. The CDR3 nucleotides are TGTGCCAGCAGTCACGGGAGCTACGAGCAGTACTTC. V gene TRBV12-3 or TRBV12-4 combines with J gene TRBJ2-7, with D maybe TRBD2 (6 bases). The ends were cut back, 5 bases at V and 3 bases at J, with 8 bases in the middle. This CDR3 spans 12 amino acids.

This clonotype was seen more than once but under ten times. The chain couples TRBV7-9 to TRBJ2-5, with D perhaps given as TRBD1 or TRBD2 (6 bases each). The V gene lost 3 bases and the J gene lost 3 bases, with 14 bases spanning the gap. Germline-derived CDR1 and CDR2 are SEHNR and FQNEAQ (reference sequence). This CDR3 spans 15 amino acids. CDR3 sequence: CASSLGGAGKETQYF. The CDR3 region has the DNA TGTGCCAGCAGCTTGGGGGGCGCCGGGAAAGAGACCCAGTACTTC.

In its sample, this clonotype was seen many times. The CDR3 bases are TGTGCCAGCAGTTCGGGACTGAAACCAGATACGCAGTATTTT. Its protein product is CASSSGLKPDTQYF. The rearrangement links TRBV6-2 or TRBV6-3 to TRBJ2-3, with D perhaps TRBD2 (6 bases). Trimming removed 4 bases from V and 4 bases from J, with 12 bases in between. The germline gives CDR1 MNHEY, CDR2 SVGEGT. The CDR3 is 14 residues long.

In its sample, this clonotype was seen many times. The DNA of the CDR3 is TGTGCCATCAGTGAGAGCAAAGCGGGATACTCCTACGAGCAGTACGTC. This gives the protein CAISESKAGYSYEQYV. The genes are TRBV10-3 and TRBJ2-7; 7 bases agree with TRBD2. Germline loops: CDR1 ENHRY, CDR2 SYGVKD. The CDR3 length is 16 residues. Germline trimming cut 2 bases from V and 0 bases from J; bases unmatched to any gene: 7.

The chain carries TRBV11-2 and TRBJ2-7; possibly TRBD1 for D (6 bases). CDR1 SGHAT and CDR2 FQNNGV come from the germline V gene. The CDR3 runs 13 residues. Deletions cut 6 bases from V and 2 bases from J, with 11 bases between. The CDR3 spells CASSRQVAYEQYV. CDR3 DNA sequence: TGTGCCAGCAGTCGACAGGTAGCCTACGAGCAGTACGTC.

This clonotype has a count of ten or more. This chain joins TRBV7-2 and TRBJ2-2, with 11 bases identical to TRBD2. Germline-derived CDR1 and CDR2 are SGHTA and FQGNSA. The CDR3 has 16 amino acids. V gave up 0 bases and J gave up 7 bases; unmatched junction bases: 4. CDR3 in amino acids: CASSLAGLADDGELFF. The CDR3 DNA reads TGTGCCAGCAGCTTAGCGGGACTAGCGGATGACGGGGAGCTGTTTTTT.

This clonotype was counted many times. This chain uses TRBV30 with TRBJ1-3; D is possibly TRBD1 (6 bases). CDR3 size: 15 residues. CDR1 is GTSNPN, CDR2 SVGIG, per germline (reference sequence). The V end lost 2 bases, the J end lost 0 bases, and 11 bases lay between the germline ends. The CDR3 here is CAWSTDRLSGNTIYF. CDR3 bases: TGTGCCTGGAGTACCGACAGGCTCTCTGGAAACACCATATATTTT.

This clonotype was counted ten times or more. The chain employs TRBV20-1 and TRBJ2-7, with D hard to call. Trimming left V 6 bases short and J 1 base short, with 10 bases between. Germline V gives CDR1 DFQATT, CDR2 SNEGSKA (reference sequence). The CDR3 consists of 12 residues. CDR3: CSANPLSYEQYF. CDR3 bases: TGCAGTGCCAACCCCCTATCCTACGAGCAGTACTTC.

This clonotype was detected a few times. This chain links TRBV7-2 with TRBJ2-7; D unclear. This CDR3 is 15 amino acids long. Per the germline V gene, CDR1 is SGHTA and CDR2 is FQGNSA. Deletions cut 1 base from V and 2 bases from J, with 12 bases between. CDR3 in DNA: TGTGCCAGCAGCTTAGGCGCAGCGATAACCTACGAGCAGTACTTC. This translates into CASSLGAAITYEQYF. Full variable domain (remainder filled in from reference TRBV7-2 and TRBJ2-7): GAGVSQSPSNKVTEKGKDVELRCDPISGHTALYWYRQSLGQGLEFLIYFQGNSAPDKSGLPSDRFSAERTGGSVSTLTIQRTQQEDSAVYLCASSLGAAITYEQYFGPGTRLTVT.

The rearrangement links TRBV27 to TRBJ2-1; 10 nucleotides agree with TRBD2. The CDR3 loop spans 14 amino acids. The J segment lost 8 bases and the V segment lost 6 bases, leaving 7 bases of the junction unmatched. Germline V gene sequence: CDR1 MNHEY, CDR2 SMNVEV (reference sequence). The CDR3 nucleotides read TGTGCCAGCAGCCCGGGACTAGCGAACCATGAGCAGTTCTTC. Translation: CASSPGLANHEQFF.

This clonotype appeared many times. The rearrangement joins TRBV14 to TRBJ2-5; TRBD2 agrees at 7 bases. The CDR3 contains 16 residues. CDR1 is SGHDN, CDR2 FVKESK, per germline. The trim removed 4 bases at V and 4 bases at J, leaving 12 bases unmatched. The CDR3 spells CASSRLRTRGLETQYF. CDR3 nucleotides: TGTGCCAGCAGCCGCCTACGGACTAGGGGATTAGAGACCCAGTACTTC.

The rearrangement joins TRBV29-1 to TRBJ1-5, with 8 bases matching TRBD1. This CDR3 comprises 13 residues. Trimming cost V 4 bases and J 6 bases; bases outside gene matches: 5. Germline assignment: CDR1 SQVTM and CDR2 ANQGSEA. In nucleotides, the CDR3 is TGCAGCGTTGGGACAGGGCATACTCAGCCCCAGCATTTT. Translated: CSVGTGHTQPQHF.

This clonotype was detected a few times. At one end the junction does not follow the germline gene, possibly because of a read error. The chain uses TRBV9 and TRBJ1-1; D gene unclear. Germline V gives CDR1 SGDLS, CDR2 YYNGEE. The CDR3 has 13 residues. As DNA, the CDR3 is TGTGCCAGCAGCGTTCTACCCGGCGAGTTGGTCAACTTT. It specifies CASSVLPGELVNF.

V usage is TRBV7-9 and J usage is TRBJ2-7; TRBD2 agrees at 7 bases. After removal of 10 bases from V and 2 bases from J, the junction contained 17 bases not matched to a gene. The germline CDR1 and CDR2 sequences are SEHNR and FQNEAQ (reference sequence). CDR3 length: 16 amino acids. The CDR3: CAIAPLPSGATYEQYV. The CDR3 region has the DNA TGTGCCATAGCCCCCCTTCCTAGCGGAGCTACCTACGAGCAGTACGTC.

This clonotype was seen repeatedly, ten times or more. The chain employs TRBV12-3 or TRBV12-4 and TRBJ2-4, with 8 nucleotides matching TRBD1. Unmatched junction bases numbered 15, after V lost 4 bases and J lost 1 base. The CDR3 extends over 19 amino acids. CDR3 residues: CASSYIGQGRAFAKNIQYF. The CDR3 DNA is TGTGCCAGCAGTTACATTGGACAGGGTAGAGCCTTCGCCAAAAACATTCAGTACTTC.

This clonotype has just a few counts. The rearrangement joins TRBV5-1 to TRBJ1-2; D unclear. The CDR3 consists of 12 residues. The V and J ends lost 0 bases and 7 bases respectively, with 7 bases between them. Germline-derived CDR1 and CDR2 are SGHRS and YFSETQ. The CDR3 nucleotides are TGCGCCAGCAGCTTGGAACAGATTGGCTACACCTTC. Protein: CASSLEQIGYTF.

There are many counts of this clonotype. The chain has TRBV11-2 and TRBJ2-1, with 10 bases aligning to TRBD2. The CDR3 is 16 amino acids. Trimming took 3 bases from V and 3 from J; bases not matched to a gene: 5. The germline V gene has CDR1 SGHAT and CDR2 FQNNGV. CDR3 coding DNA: TGTGCCAGCAGCTTCTTAGCGGGAGGCGACTACAATGAGCAGTTCTTC. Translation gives CASSFLAGGDYNEQFF.

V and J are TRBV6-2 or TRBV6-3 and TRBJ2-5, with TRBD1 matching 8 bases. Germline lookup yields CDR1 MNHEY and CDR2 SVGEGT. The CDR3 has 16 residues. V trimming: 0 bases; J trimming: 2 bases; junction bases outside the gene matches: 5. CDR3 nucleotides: TGTGCCAGCAGTTACTCGATCGGGACAGGTCAAGAGACCCAGTACTTC. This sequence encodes CASSYSIGTGQETQYF.

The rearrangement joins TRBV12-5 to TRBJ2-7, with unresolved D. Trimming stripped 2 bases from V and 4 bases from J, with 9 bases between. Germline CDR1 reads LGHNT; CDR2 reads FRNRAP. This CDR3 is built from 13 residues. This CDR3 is CASGLSGGYEQYV. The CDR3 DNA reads TGTGCTAGTGGTTTGTCCGGTGGTTACGAGCAGTACGTC.

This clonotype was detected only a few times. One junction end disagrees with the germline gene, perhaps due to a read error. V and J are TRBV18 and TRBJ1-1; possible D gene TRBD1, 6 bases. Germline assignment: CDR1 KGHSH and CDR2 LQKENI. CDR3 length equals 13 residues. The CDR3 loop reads CASSPRGDTEVFF. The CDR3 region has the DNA TGTGCCAGCTCACCACGAGGGGACACTGAAGTTTTCTTT.

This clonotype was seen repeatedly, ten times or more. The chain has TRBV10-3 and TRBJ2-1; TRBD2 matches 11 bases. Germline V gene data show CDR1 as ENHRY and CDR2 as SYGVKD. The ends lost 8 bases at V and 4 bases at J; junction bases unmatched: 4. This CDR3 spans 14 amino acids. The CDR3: CAIGRLAGYNEQFF. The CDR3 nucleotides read TGTGCCATCGGCCGACTAGCGGGATACAATGAGCAGTTCTTC.

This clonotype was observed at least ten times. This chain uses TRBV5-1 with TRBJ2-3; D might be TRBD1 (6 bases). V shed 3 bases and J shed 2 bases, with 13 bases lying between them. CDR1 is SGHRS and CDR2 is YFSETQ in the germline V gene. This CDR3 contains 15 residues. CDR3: CASSYLDRPTDTQYF. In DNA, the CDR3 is TGCGCCAGCAGCTACCTAGACAGGCCCACAGATACGCAGTATTTT.

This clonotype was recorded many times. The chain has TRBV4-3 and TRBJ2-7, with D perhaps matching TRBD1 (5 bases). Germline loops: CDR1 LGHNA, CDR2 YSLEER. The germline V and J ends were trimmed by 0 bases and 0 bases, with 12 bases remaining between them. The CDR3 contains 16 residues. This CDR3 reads CASSQDLGTGSYEQYF. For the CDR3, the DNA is TGCGCCAGCAGCCAAGATCTGGGAACAGGCTCCTACGAGCAGTACTTC.